This T cell receptor beta chain was identified during a study of T cell repertoires in cytomegalovirus infection. Study at large: CMV infection together with matching HLA type was indicated by public TCR beta signatures.

Whole-study findings and limits: Ex vivo, HLA-C-restricted CMV-specific TCR beta clonotypes prevailed over the rest of the response.

Each CDR3 protein gets one entry after TCRdb re-called the reads with MiXCR. The table lists hundreds of thousands of distinct CDR3 sequences, around 29% of them singletons. This clonotype appeared a few times. What it binds is unknown. The CDR3 length is 14 residues. With 3 bases removed from V and 10 bases from J, the gap between germline ends came to 13 bases. The chain has TRBV12-3 or TRBV12-4 and TRBJ1-6; maybe TRBD1 (5 bases). The TCR originated in a human donor in good health (CMV status not recorded). Some clones in this sample may be carry-over from other donors' samples. This material consisted of cultured PBMCs, taken from culture after CMV antigen stimulation. The CDR3 region is CASSLGQVGSPLHF. CDR3 coding DNA: TGTGCCAGCAGTTTGGGGCAGGTCGGCTCACCCCTCCACTTT.